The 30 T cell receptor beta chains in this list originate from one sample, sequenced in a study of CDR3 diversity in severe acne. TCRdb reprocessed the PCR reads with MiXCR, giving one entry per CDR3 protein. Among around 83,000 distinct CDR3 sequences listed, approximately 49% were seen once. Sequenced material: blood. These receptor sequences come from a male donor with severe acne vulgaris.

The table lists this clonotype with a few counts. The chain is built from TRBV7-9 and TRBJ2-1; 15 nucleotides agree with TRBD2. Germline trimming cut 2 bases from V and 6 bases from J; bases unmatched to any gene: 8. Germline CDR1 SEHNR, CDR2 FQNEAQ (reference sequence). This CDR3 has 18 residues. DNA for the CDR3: TGTGCCAGCAGCTTAAGGCCCTCGGGACTAGCGGGAGGCAATGAGCAGTTCTTC. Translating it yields CASSLRPSGLAGGNEQFF.

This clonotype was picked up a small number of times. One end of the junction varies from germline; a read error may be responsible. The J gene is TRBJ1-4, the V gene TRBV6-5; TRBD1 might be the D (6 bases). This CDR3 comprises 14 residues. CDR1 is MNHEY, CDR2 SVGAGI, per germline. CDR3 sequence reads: CATSRGPGNEKLFF. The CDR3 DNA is TGTGCCACCAGTCGGGGGCCGGGTAATGAAAAACTGTTTTTT.

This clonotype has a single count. CDR3 in amino acids: CSASGSNTGELFF. In nucleotides, the CDR3 is TGCAGTGCTAGTGGTTCGAACACCGGGGAGCTGTTTTTT. J is TRBJ2-2 and V is TRBV20-1; D not resolved. V was clipped by 3 bases and J by 0 bases, with 5 bases between them. CDR3 length equals 13 residues. Germline lookup yields CDR1 DFQATT and CDR2 SNEGSKA (reference sequence).

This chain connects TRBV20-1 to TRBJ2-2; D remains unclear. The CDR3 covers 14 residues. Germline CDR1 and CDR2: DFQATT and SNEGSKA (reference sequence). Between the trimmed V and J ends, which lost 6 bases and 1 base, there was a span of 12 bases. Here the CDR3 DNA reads TGCAGTGCCCTCCGCCCAGGGAACACCGGGGAGCTGTTTTTT. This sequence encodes CSALRPGNTGELFF.

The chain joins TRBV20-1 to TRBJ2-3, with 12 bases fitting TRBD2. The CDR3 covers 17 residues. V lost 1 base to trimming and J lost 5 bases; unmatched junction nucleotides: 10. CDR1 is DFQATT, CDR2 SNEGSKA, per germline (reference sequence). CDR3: CSARVGEASGRGDTQYF. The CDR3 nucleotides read TGCAGTGCTAGAGTGGGGGAGGCTAGCGGGAGGGGAGATACGCAGTATTTT.

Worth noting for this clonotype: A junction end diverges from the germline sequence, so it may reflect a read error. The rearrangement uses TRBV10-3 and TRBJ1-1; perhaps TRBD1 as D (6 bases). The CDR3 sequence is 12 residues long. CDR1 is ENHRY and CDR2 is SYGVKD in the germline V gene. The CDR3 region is CASSSQGVEAFF. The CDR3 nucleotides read TGTGCCAGCAGTTCACAGGGCGTTGAAGCTTTCTTT.

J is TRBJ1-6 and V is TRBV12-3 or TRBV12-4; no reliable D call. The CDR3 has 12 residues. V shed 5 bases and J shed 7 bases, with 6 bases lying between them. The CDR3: CASSPYNSPLHF. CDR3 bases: TGTGCCAGCAGTCCGTACAATTCACCCCTCCACTTT.

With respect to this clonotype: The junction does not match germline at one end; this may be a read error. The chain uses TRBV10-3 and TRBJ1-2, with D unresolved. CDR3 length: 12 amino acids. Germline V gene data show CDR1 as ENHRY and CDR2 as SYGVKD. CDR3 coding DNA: TGTCCCATGATGGTACAGAACTATGGCTACACCTTC. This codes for CPMMVQNYGYTF.

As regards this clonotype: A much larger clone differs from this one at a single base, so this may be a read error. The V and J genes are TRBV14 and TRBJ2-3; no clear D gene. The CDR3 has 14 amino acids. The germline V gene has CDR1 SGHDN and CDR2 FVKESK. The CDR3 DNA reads TGTGCCAGCAGCCGCCCGGCCAGCACAGTTACGCAGTATTTT. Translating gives CASSRPASTVTQYF.

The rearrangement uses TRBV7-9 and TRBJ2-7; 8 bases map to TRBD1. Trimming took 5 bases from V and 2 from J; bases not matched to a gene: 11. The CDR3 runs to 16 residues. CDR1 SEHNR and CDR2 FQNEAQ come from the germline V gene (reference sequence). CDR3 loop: CASSVLTGAGAYEQYF. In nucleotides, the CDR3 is TGTGCCAGCAGCGTGCTGACAGGGGCTGGGGCCTACGAGCAGTACTTC.

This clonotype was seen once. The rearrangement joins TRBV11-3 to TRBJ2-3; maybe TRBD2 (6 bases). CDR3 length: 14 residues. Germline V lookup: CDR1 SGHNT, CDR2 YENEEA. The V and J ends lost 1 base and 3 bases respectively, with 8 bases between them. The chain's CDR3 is CASSLGAGTDTQYF. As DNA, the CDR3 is TGTGCCAGCAGCTTAGGGGCGGGAACAGATACGCAGTATTTT.

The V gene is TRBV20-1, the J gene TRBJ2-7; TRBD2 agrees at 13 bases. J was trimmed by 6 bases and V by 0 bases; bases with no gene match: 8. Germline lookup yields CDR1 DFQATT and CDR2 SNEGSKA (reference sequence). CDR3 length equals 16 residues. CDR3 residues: CSARDVTSGRGGEQYF. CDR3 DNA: TGCAGTGCTAGAGATGTAACTAGCGGGAGGGGCGGCGAGCAGTACTTC.

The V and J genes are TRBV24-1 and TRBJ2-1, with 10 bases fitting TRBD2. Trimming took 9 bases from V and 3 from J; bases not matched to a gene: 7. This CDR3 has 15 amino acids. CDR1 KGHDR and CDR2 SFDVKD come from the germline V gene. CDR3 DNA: TGTGCCACCGGCTTTACTAGCGGGAACTACAATGAGCAGTTCTTC. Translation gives CATGFTSGNYNEQFF.

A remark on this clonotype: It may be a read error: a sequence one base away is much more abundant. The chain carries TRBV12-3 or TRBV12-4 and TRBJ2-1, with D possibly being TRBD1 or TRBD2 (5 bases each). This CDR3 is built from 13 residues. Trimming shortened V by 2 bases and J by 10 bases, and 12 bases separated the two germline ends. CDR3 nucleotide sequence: TGTGCCAGCAGTTTAAAGGGGACCTACGAGCAGTTCTTC. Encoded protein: CASSLKGTYEQFF.

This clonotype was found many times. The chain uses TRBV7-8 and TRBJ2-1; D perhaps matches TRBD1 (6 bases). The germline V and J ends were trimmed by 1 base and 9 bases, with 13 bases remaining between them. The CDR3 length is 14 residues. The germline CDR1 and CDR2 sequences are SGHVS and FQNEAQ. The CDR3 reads CASSLGGQKGEQFF. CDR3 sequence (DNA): TGTGCCAGCAGCTTAGGAGGACAGAAGGGTGAGCAGTTCTTC.

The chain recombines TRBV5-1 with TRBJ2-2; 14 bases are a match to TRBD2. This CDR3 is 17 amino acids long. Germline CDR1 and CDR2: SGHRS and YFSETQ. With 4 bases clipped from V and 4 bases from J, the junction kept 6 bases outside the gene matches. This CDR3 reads CASSQTSGRAVTGELFF. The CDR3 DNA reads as TGCGCCAGCAGCCAGACTAGCGGGAGGGCCGTCACCGGGGAGCTGTTTTTT.

The CDR3 is CAISDEPGLAGNEQFF. CDR3 sequence (DNA): TGTGCCATCAGTGACGAACCGGGACTAGCGGGGAATGAGCAGTTCTTC. The chain joins TRBV10-3 to TRBJ2-1, with TRBD2 matching over 13 bases. Germline assignment: CDR1 ENHRY and CDR2 SYGVKD. Germline trimming cut 3 bases from V and 7 bases from J; bases unmatched to any gene: 6. This CDR3 is built from 16 residues.

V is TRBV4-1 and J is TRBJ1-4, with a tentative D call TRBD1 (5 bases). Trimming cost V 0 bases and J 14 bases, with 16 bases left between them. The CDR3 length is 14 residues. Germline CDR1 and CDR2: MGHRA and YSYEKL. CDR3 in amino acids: CASSQEEQADVLFF. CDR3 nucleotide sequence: TGCGCCAGCAGCCAAGAGGAACAGGCTGACGTTCTGTTTTTT.

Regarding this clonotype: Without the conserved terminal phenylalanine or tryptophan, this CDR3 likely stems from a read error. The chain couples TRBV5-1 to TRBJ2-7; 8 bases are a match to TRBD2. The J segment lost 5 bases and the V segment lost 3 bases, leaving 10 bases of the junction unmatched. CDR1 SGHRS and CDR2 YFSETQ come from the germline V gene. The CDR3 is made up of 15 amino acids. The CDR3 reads CASSSVPGGPHEQYL. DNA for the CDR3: TGCGCCAGCAGCTCGGTTCCGGGAGGGCCCCACGAGCAGTACCTC.

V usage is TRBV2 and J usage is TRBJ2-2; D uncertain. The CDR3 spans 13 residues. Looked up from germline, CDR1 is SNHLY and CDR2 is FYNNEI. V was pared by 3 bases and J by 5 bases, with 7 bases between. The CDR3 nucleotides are TGTGCCAGCAGTGATCACGGGACCGGGGAGCTGTTTTTT. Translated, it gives CASSDHGTGELFF.

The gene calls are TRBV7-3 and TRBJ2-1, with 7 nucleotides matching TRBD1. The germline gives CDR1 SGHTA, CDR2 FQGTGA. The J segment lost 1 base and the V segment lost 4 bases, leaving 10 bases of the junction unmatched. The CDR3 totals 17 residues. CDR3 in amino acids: CASSCPQGRGSYNEQFF. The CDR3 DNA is TGTGCCAGCAGCTGTCCACAGGGGCGTGGGTCCTACAATGAGCAGTTCTTC.

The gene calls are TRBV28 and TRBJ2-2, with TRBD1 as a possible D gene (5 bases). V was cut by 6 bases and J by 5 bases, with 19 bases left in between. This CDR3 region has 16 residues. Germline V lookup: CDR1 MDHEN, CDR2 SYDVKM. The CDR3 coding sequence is TGTGCCAGCAGCCCGCCCATCCAGGGATGGACCGGGGAGCTGTTTTTT. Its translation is CASSPPIQGWTGELFF. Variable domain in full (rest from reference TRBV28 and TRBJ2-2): DVKVTQSSRYLVKRTGEKVFLECVQDMDHENMFWYRQDPGLGLRLIYFSYDVKMKEKGDIPEGYSVSREKKERFSLILESASTNQTSMYLCASSPPIQGWTGELFFGEGSRLTVL.

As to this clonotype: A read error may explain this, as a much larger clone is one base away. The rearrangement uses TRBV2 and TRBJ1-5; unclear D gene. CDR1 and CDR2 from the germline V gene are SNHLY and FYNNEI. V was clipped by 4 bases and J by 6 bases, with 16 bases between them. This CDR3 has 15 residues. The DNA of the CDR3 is TGTGCCAGCAGTGTAGCCTTACCGGTGGGTCAGCCCCAGCATTTT. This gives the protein CASSVALPVGQPQHF.

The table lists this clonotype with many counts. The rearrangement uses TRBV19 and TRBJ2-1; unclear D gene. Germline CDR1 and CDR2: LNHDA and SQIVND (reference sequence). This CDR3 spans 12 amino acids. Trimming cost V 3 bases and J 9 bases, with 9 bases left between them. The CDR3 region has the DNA TGTGCCAGTAGTATTATAGTGGGTGAGCAGTTCTTC. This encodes CASSIIVGEQFF.

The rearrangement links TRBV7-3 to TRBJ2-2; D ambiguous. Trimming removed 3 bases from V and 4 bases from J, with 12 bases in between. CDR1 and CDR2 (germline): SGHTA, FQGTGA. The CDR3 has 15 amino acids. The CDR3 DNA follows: TGTGCCAGCAGCTTCTATGCAGCCACCACCGGGGAGCTGTTTTTT. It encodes CASSFYAATTGELFF.

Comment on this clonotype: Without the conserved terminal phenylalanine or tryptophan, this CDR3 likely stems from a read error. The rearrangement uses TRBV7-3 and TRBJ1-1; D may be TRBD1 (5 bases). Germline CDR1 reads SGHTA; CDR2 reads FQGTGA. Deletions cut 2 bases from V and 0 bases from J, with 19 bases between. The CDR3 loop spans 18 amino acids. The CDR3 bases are TGTGCCAGCAGCTTATCGGACATCCAGAGGGTGCTGAACACTGAAGCTTTCCTT. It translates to CASSLSDIQRVLNTEAFL.

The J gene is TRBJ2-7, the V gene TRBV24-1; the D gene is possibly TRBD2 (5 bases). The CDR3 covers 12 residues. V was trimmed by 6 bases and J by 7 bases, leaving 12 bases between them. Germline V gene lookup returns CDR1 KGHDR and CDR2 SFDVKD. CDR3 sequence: CATSPGGGEQYF. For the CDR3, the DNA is TGTGCCACCAGTCCTGGAGGTGGGGAGCAGTACTTC.

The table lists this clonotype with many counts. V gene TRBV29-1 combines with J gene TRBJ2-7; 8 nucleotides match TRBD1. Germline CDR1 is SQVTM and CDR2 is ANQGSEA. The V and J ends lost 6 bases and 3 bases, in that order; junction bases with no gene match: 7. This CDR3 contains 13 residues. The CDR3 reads CSVSIGQGYEQYF. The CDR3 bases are TGCAGCGTCTCCATTGGACAGGGCTACGAGCAGTACTTC.

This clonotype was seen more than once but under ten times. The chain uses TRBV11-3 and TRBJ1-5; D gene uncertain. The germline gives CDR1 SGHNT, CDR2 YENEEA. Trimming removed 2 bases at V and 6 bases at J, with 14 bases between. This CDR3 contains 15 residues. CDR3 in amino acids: CASSLMEPVSQPQHF. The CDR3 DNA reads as TGTGCCAGCAGCTTAATGGAACCAGTATCTCAGCCCCAGCATTTT.

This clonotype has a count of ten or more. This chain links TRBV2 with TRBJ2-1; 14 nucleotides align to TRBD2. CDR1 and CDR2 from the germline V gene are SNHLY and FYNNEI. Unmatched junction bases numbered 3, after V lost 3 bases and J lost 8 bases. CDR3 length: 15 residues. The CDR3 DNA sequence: TGTGCCAGCAGTGATCAGGGACTAGCGGGAGATGAGCAGTTCTTC. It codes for CASSDQGLAGDEQFF. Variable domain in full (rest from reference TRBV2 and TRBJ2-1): EPEVTQTPSHQVTQMGQEVILRCVPISNHLYFYWYRQILGQKVEFLVSFYNNEISEKSEIFDDQFSVERPDGSNFTLKIRSTKLEDSAMYFCASSDQGLAGDEQFFGPGTRLTVL.